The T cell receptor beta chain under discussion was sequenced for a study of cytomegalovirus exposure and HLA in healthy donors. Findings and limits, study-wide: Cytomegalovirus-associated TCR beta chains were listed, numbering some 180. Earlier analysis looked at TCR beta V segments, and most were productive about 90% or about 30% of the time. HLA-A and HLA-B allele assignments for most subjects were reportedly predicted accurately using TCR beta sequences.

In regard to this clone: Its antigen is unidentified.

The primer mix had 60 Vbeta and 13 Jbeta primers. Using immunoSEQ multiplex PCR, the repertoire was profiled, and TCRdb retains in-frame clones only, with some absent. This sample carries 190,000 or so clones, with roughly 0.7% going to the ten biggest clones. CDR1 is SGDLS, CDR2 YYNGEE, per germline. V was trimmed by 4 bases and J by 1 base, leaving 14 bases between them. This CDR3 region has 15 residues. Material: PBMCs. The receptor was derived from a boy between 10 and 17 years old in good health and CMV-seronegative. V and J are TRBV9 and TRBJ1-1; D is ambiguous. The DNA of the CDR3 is TGTGCCAGCAGCCCACGGGTCACGGGGAACACTGAAGCTTTCTTT. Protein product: CASSPRVTGNTEAFF.